The following is a T cell receptor (beta chain) sequence with its context. This record belongs to a study of shared T cell receptors in the human thymus. Germline loops: CDR1 SGHRS, CDR2 YFSETQ. V lost 1 base and J lost 2, with 13 bases in between. The length of the CDR3 is 16 residues. Sequencing was performed with immunoSEQ multiplex PCR; in TCRdb, only in-frame clones are kept and a portion is missing. There are about 730,000 clones in the sample; 80% to 90% occur only once, and approximately 0.01% lies in the top ten. The same specimen was also included in a second study, on human thymus T cells. That publication notes: Corrective cardiac operations yielded the resected thymus tissue. Blood and thymic repertoires both appeared biased in V and J gene usage.

The V call is TRBV5-1, the J call TRBJ1-3; TRBD1 is a possible D gene (5 bases). The TCR sequence derives from a girl less than two years old with a congenital heart defect. Sample: thymocytes. In nucleotides, the CDR3 is TGCGCCAGCAGCTTGTGGGGCGGGGGACCTGGAAACACCATATATTTT. Translated, it gives CASSLWGGGPGNTIYF.